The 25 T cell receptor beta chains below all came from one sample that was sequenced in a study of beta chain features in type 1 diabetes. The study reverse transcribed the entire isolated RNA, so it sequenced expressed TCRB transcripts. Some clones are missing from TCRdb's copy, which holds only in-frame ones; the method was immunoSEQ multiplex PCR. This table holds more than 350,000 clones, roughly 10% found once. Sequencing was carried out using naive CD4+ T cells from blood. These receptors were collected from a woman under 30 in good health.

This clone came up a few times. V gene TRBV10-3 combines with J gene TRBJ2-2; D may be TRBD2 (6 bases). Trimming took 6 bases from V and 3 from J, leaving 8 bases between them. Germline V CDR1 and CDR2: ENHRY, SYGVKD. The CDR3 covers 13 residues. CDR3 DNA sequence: TGTGCCATCAGCAGGGAGGACACCGGGGAGCTGTTTTTT. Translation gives CAISREDTGELFF.

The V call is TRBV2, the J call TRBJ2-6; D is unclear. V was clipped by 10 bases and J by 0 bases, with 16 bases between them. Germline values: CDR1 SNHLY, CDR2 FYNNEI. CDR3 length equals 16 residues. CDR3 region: CATTPFVGSGANVLTF. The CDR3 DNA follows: TGTGCCACGACGCCATTCGTTGGCTCTGGGGCCAACGTCCTGACTTTC.

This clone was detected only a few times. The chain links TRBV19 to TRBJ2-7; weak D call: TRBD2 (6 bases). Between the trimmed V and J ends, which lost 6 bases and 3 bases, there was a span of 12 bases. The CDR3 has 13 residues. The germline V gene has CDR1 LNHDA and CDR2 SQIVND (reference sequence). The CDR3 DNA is TGTGCCAGTAGCAGGCGGCGGGACTACGAGCAGTACTTC. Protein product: CASSRRRDYEQYF. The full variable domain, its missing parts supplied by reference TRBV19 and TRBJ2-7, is DGGITQSPKYLFRKEGQNVTLSCEQNLNHDAMYWYRQDPGQGLRLIYYSQIVNDFQKGDIAEGYSVSREKKESFPLTVTSAQKNPTAFYLCASSRRRDYEQYFGPGTRLTVT.

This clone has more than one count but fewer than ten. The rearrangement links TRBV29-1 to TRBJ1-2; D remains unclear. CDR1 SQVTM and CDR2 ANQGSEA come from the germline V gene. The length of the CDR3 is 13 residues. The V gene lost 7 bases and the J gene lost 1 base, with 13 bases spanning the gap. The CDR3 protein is CSAASRFNYGYTF. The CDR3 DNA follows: TGCAGCGCCGCGTCCCGGTTTAACTATGGCTACACCTTC.

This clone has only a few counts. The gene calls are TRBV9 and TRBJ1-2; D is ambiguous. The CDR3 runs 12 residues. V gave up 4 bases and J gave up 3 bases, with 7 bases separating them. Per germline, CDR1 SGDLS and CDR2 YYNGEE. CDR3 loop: CASSQRDYGYTF. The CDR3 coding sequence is TGTGCCAGCAGCCAGCGGGACTATGGCTACACCTTC.

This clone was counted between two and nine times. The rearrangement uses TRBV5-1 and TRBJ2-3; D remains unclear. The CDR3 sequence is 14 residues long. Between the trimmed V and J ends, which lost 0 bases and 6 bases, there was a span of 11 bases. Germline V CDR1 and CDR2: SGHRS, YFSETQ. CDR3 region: CASSLGIGSDTQYF. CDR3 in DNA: TGCGCCAGCAGCTTGGGGATAGGGTCGGATACGCAGTATTTT.

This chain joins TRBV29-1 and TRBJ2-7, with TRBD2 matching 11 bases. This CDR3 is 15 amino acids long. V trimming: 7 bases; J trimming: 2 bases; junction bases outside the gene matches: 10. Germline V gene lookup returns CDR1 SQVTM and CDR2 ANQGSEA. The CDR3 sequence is CSARSGTSGPYEQYF. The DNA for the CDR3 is TGCAGCGCCCGTTCCGGGACTAGCGGACCCTACGAGCAGTACTTC.

CDR3 residues: CSVIPITAYSYNEQFF. DNA for the CDR3: TGCAGCGTCATACCAATCACAGCCTACTCCTACAATGAGCAGTTCTTC. The J gene is TRBJ2-1, the V gene TRBV29-1; D unclear. The germline V and J ends were trimmed by 6 bases and 0 bases, with 18 bases remaining between them. CDR1 is SQVTM, CDR2 ANQGSEA, per germline. The CDR3 sequence is 16 residues long.

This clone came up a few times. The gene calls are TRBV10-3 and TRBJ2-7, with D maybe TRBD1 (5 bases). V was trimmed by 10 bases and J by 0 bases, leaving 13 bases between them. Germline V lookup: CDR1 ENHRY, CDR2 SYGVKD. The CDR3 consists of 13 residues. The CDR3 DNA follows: TGTGCCACCCAAGGGGCAAGCTCCTACGAGCAGTACTTC. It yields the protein CATQGASSYEQYF.

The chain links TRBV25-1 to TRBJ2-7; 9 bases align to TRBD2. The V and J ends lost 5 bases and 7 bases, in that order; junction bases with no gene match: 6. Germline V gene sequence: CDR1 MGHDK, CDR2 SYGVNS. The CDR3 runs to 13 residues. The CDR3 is CASSRLAGREQYF. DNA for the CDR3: TGTGCCAGCAGTCGGCTAGCGGGGAGGGAGCAGTACTTC.

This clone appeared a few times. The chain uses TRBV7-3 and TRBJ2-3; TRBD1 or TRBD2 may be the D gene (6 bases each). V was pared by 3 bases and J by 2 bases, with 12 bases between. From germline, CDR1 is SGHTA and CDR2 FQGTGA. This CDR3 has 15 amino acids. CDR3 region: CASSFVGGNTDTQYF. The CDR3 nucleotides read TGTGCCAGCAGCTTTGTGGGGGGCAACACAGATACGCAGTATTTT.

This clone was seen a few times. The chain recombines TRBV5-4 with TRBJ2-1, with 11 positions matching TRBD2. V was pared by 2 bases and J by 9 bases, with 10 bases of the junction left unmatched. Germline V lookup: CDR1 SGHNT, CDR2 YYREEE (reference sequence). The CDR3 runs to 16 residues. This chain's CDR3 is CASSFTPIAGGREQFF. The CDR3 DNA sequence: TGTGCCAGCAGCTTTACCCCAATAGCGGGGGGGCGTGAGCAGTTCTTC.

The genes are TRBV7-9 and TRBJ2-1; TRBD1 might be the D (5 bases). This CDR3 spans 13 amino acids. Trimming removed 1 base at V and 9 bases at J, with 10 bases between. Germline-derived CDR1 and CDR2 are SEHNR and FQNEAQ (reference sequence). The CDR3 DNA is TGTGCCAGCAGCTTAGGGACATCTAGTGAGCAGTTCTTC. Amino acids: CASSLGTSSEQFF.

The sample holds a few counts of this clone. CDR3 DNA: TGTGCCAGCAGCTCCCTTGGGACAGGCCTTAGCACAGATACGCAGTATTTT. It specifies CASSSLGTGLSTDTQYF. J is TRBJ2-3 and V is TRBV7-9; 8 positions match TRBD1. J gave up 0 bases and V 4 bases, and 9 bases lay outside the gene matches. Germline values: CDR1 SEHNR, CDR2 FQNEAQ (reference sequence). The CDR3 loop spans 17 amino acids.

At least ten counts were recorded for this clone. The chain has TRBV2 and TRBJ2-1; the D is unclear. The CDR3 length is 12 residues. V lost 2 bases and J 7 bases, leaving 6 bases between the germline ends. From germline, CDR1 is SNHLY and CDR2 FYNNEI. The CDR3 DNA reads TGTGCCAGCAGTGAACAGTGGAATGAGCAGTTCTTC. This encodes CASSEQWNEQFF.

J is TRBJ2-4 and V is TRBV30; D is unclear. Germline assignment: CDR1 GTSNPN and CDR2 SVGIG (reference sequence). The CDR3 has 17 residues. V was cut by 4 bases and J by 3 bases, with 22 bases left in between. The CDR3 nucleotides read TGTGCCTGGAATGCGGCCTACAGTACTTGGGGCAAAAACATTCAGTACTTC. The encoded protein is CAWNAAYSTWGKNIQYF.

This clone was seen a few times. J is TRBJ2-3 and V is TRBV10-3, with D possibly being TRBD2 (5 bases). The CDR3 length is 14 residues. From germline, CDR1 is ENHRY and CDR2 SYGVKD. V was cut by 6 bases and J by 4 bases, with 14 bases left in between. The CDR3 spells CAISARDPPDTQYF. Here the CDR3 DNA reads TGTGCCATCAGCGCCCGGGATCCCCCAGATACGCAGTATTTT.

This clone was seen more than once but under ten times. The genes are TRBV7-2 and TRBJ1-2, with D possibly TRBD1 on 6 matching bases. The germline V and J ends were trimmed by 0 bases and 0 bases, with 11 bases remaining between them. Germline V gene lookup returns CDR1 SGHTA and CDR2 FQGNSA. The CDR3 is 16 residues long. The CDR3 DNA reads TGTGCCAGCAGCTTAGCGCGAGACAGGTCTAACTATGGCTACACCTTC. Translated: CASSLARDRSNYGYTF.

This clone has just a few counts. CDR3 protein: CASDRGGGTQYF. CDR3 nucleotides: TGTGCCAGTGACAGGGGCGGTGGGACCCAGTACTTC. The chain has TRBV9 and TRBJ2-5, with 8 bases lining up with TRBD1. V was pared by 8 bases and J by 7 bases, with 7 bases of the junction left unmatched. CDR1 SGDLS and CDR2 YYNGEE come from the germline V gene. The CDR3 has 12 amino acids.

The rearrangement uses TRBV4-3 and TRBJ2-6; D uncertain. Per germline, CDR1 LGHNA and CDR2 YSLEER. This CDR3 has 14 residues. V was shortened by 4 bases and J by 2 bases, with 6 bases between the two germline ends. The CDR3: CASSRATGANVLTF. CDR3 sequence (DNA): TGCGCCAGCAGCCGGGCGACTGGGGCCAACGTCCTGACTTTC.

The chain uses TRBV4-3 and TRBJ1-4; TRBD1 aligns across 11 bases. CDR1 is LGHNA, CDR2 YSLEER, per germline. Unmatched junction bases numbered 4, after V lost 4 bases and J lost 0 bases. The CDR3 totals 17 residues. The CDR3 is CASSPGQGATTNEKLFF. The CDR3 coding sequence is TGCGCCAGCAGCCCAGGACAGGGGGCAACAACTAATGAAAAACTGTTTTTT.

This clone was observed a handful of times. The CDR3 DNA follows: TGTGCCAGCAGCCGGGGAAATGAAAAACTGTTTTTT. This sequence encodes CASSRGNEKLFF. The chain carries TRBV5-6 and TRBJ1-4; unclear D gene. The CDR3 is 12 residues long. Germline values: CDR1 SGHDT, CDR2 YYEEEE. V lost 4 bases and J lost 5, with 6 bases in between.

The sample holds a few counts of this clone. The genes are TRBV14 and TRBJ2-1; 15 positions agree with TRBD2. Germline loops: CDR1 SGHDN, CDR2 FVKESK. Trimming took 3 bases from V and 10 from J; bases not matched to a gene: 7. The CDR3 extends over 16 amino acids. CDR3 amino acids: CASSQGLAGGQREQFF. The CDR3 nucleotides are TGTGCCAGCAGCCAGGGACTAGCGGGAGGACAGAGGGAGCAGTTCTTC.

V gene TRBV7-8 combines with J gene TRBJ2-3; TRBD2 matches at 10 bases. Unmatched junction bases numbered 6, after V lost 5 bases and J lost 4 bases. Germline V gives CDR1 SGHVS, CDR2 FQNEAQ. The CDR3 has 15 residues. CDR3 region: CASSQFSGGSDTQYF. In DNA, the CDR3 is TGTGCCAGCAGCCAGTTTAGCGGGGGGTCAGATACGCAGTATTTT.

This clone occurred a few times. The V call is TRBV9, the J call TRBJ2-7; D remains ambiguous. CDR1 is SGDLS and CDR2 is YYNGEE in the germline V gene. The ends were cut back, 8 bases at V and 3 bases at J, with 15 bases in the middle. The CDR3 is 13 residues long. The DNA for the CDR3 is TGTGCCAGGGGTGTGACGCTGGTCTACGAGCAGTACTTC. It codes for CARGVTLVYEQYF. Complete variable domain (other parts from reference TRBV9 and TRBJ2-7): DSGVTQTPKHLITATGQRVTLRCSPRSGDLSVYWYQQSLDQGLQFLIQYYNGEERAKGNILERFSAQQFPDLHSELNLSSLELGDSALYFCARGVTLVYEQYFGPGTRLTVT.